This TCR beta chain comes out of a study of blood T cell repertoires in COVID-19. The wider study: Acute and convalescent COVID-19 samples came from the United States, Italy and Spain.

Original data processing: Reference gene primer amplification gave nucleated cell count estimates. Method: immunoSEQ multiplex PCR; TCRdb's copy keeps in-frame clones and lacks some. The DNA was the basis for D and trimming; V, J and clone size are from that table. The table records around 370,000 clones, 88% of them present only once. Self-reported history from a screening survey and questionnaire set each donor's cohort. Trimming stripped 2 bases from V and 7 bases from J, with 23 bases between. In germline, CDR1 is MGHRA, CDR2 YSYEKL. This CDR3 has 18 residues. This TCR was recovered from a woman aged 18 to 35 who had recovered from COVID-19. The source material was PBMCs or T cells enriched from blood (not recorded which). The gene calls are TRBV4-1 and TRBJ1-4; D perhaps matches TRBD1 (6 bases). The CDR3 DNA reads TGCGCCAGCAGCCAATTTTCTTCCGGGGGGCGGAGGGGTGAAAAACTGTTTTTT. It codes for CASSQFSSGGRRGEKLFF.